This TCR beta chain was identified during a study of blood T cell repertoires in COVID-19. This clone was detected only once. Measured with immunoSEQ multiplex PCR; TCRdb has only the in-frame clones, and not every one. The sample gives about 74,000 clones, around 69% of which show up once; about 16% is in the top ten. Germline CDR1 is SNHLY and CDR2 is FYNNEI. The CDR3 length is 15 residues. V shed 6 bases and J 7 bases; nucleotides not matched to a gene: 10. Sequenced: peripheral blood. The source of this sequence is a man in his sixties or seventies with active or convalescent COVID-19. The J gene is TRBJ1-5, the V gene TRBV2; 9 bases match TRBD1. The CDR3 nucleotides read TGTGCCAGCAGCATGGGACAGGGCAGATGGCAGCCCCAGCATTTT. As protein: CASSMGQGRWQPQHF.